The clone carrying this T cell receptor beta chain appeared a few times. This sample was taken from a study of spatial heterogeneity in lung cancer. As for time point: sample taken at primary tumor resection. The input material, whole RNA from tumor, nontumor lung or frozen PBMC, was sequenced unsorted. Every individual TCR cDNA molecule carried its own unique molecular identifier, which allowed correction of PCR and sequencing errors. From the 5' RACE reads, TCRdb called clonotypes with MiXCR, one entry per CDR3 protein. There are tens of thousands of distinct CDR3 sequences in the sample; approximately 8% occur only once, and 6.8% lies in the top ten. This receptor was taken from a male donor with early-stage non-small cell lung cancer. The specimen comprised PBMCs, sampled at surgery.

CDR3 sequence (DNA): TGTGCTAGTGGTCTACCAATCGCAGGGGGCGCGGGTTTAGCTTTCTTT. Amino acid sequence: CASGLPIAGGAGLAFF. The chain carries TRBV12-5 and TRBJ1-1, with 8 bases identical to TRBD1. The trim removed 5 bases at V and 10 bases at J, leaving 18 bases unmatched. CDR1 LGHNT and CDR2 FRNRAP come from the germline V gene. CDR3 length: 16 amino acids.